This T cell receptor beta chain derives from a study of T cells in Graves' hyperthyroidism and ophthalmopathy. Recently diagnosed hyperthyroidism of less than 2 months' duration affected patients aged 18 to 65. Amplified TCR beta CDR3 regions derived from RNA transcripts. During a first-round RT-PCR of the TCR CDR3, the HTBI primer set was used. One entry per CDR3 protein results from TCRdb running MiXCR on the multiplex PCR reads. The data hold some 440,000 distinct CDR3 sequences, with 15% to 17% observed a single time. V shed 0 bases and J shed 5 bases, with 16 bases lying between them. This CDR3 is 16 amino acids long. Germline assignment: CDR1 LGHDT and CDR2 YNNKEL (reference sequence).

The V and J genes are TRBV3-1 and TRBJ1-2, with D perhaps TRBD1 (5 bases). Sequencing used blood. This TCR derives from a woman between 18 and 29 years old with Graves' hyperthyroidism. CDR3 protein: CASSQDFSGTGYGYTF. The CDR3 DNA reads TGTGCCAGCAGCCAAGATTTTAGTGGGACCGGTTATGGCTACACCTTC.